This TCR beta chain was sequenced for a study of cytomegalovirus exposure and HLA in healthy donors. Overall study context: T cells numbering about 200 million yielded 90 million to 140 million unique TCR beta sequences in an earlier analysis. Findings of the study overall: Association of approximately 16,000 TCR beta sequences with HLA alleles was found at 0.05 false discovery rate in a later analysis. What a later analysis showed was that several of the most significant clusters appeared linked to common viral pathogens.

As to this clone: Its antigen is unidentified.

With 60 Vbeta and 13 Jbeta primers, the PCR was carried out. Per the original data handling: It was a later analysis that counted about 80 million unique TCR beta chains, of which 8.5 million to 12 million were shared. Assay used: immunoSEQ multiplex PCR; TCRdb lists only in-frame clones, some missing. Clonal size and the V and J genes are those of that table, whereas D and trimming came from the DNA. Of 100,000 to 150,000 clones listed, over 70% were seen once; the top ten hold roughly 3%. This CDR3 comprises 14 residues. Germline V lookup: CDR1 MNHEY, CDR2 SMNVEV (reference sequence). Trimming stripped 4 bases from V and 4 bases from J, with 11 bases between.

This sequence originates from a woman aged 55-69 years in good health and CMV-seropositive. The chain carries TRBV27 and TRBJ1-5; no clear D. The source material was PBMCs. In DNA form, the CDR3 reads TGTGCCAGCAGTTCTTGGGGAGGGAATCAGCCCCAGCATTTT. Its protein product is CASSSWGGNQPQHF.